Listed below are T cell receptor beta chains from one sample, sequenced in a study of blood T cells in healthy people across ages. TCRdb re-derived calls from the 5' RACE reads in MiXCR, one entry per CDR3 protein. Here the sample spans fewer than 700,000 distinct CDR3 sequences, about 43% being singletons. Sequenced sample: blood. The receptors shown here come from a man aged 80 or over in good health. Both conserved end residues are part of each CDR3.

V gene	J gene	CDR3 protein
TRBV3-1	TRBJ1-1	CASSPMRENTEAFF
TRBV6-2/TRBV6-3	TRBJ2-1	CASSPLRTSGDYNEQFF
TRBV9	.	CASSLGRGDNEQYF
TRBV6-5	TRBJ1-6	CASSNSGARSPLHF
TRBV4-2	TRBJ1-5	CAGSQERRVGQPQHF
TRBV12-3/TRBV12-4	TRBJ1-1	CASSSPLNMNTEAFF
TRBV27	TRBJ2-1	CASSPQPPGLGDNEQFF
TRBV29-1	.	CSVRRDRVETQYF
TRBV27	.	CASSPGLAGSLEQYF
TRBV20-1	TRBJ2-3	CSARGGRGNTDTQYF
TRBV7-2	TRBJ2-7	CASSLALSGVSSYEQYF
TRBV10-3	TRBJ2-3	CATTLASSTDTQYF
TRBV7-9	.	CASSLDGPGWNEQYF
TRBV12-3/TRBV12-4	TRBJ1-5	CASSLFDAVSYSNQPQHF
TRBV11-1	TRBJ1-1	CATRGTVYTEAFF
TRBV18	TRBJ2-7	CASSPDFEQYF
TRBV2	TRBJ2-3	CASSESVRGPMSTDTQYF
TRBV24-1	TRBJ2-2	CATSDPGTSGTGELFF
TRBV7-2	TRBJ2-3	CASSPPPQGDTQYF
TRBV29-1	TRBJ1-2	CSVGEAEYGYTF
TRBV6-5	TRBJ2-4	CASSYLAGGITKNIQYF
TRBV28	TRBJ2-1	CASSLGLNRNEQFF
TRBV18	TRBJ2-5	CASSIGTGGRETQYF
TRBV10-3	TRBJ2-7	CAISDLSYEQYF
TRBV5-1	TRBJ2-3	CASSLVLAGGSDTQYF
TRBV9	TRBJ2-5	CASSVGLAGVETQYF
TRBV20-1	TRBJ2-7	CSARAGTSENPYEQYF
TRBV7-2	TRBJ1-2	CASRLDGTGGAQGYTF
TRBV29-1	TRBJ2-1	CSVEGTRNEQFF
TRBV12-5	TRBJ2-1	CASGLFNEQFF
TRBV15	TRBJ1-1	CATSRGMGADTEAFF
TRBV7-8	TRBJ1-4	CASSSRLLGEKLFF
TRBV4-3	TRBJ2-7	CASSPTSGSGGDEQYF
TRBV6-5	.	CASSYEGGLAGEGEQYF
TRBV3-1	TRBJ2-3	CASSQAAGGRTSGIITQYF
TRBV5-1	TRBJ2-1	CASSRGQGLRNEQFF
TRBV9	TRBJ2-7	CASSIGQGSVYEQYF
TRBV3-1	TRBJ1-5	CASSQGAGARPGAQHF
TRBV7-2	TRBJ1-2	CASSLEWGINYGYTF
TRBV20-1	TRBJ2-5	CSARSRTSRQETQYF
TRBV24-1	TRBJ2-1	CATSDDSSPYNEQFF
TRBV5-4	TRBJ2-5	CASSLSGRGRETQYF
TRBV6-2/TRBV6-3	TRBJ2-3	CASPSDTQYF
TRBV12-3/TRBV12-4	TRBJ1-1	CASSFPSWGGPEAFF
TRBV14	TRBJ2-5	CASSNRQGSRETQYF
TRBV5-6	TRBJ1-4	CASSLGRREKLFF
TRBV11-2	TRBJ2-7	CASSPEGGISSYEQYF
TRBV12-3/TRBV12-4	TRBJ2-7	CASSRVGGYEQYF
TRBV11-3	TRBJ2-1	CASSLVRTGNYSEQFF
TRBV9	TRBJ2-7	CASSAVGTYRQYF
TRBV7-2	.	CASSYRTANSYEQYF
TRBV7-2	TRBJ1-5	CASSLEPGQFRNQPQHF
TRBV5-5	TRBJ2-1	CASSSLGGGGSAGEQFF
TRBV11-2	TRBJ2-1	CASSLERSVTEQFF
TRBV5-1	TRBJ1-2	CASSGPLQGARGYTF
TRBV6-2/TRBV6-3	TRBJ2-4	CASEAVAKNIQYF
TRBV11-2	TRBJ2-3	CASSLEASGTTDTQYF
TRBV20-1	TRBJ1-5	CSARREGTGGLSNQPQHF
TRBV7-9	TRBJ2-1	CASSLRAGVSRAGNEQFF
TRBV4-1	TRBJ2-7	CASSQDWTGGNEQYF